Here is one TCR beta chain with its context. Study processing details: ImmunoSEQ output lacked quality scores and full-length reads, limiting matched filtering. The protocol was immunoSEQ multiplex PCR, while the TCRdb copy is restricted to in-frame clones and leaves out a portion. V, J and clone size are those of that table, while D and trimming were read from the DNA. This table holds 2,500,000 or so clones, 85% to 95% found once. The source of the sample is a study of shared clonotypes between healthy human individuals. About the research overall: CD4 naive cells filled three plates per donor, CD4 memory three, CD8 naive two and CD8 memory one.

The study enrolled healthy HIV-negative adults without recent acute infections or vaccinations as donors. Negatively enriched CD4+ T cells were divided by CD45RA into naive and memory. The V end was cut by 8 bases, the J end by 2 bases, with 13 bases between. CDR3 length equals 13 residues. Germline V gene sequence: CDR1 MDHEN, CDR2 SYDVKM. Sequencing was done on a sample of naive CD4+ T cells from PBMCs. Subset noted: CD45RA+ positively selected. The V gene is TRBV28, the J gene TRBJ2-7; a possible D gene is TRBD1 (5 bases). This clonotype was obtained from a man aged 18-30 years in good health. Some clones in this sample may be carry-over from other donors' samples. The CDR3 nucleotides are TGTGCCAGCGGGGCCAGGGCCCCCTACGAGCAGTACTTC. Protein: CASGARAPYEQYF.